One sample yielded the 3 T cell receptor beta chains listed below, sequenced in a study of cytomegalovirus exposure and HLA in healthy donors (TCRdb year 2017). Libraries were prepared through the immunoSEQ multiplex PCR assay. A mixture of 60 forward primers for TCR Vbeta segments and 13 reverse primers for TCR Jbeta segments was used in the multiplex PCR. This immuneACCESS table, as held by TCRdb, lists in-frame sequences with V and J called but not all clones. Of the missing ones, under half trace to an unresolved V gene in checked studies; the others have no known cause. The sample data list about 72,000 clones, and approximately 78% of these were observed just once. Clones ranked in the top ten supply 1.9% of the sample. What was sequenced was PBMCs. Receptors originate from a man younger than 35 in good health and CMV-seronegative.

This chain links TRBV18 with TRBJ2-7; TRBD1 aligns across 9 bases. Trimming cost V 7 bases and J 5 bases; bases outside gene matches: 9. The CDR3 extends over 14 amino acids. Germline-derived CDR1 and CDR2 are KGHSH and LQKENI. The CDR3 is CASWPGTGHDEQYF. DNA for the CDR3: TGTGCCAGCTGGCCCGGGACAGGGCATGACGAGCAGTACTTC. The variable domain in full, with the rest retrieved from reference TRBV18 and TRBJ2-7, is NAGVMQNPRHLVRRRGQEARLRCSPMKGHSHVYWYRQLPEEGLKFMVYLQKENIIDESGMPKERFSAEFPKEGPSILRIQQVVRGDSAAYFCASWPGTGHDEQYFGPGTRLTVT.

CDR3 residues: CASRPERSSGANVLTF. DNA of the CDR3: TGTGCCAGTAGACCAGAGAGGTCCTCTGGGGCCAACGTCCTGACTTTC. The V and J genes are TRBV19 and TRBJ2-6; no reliable D call. Trimming shortened V by 6 bases and J by 0 bases, and 12 bases separated the two germline ends. The CDR3 contains 16 residues. In germline, CDR1 is LNHDA, CDR2 SQIVND (reference sequence).

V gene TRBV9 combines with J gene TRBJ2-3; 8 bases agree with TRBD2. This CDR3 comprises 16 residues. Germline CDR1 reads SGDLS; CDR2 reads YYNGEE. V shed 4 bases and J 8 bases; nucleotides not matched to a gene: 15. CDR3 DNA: TGTGCCAGCAGCTCCCAACTTAGCGGGATAAGTGGTACGCAGTATTTT. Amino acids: CASSSQLSGISGTQYF.